These 16 T cell receptor beta chains were sequenced from one sample in a study of OX40 agonist ivuxolimab in advanced cancers. TCRdb keeps only in-frame clones here, not all; method: immunoSEQ multiplex PCR. The repertoire consists of some 70,000 clones, with 90% to 95% occurring once and the leading ten covering around 0.28%. Here the sequenced sample was CD4+ or CD8+ T cells sorted from blood, taken in a trial of the OX40 agonist ivuxolimab. The source of these receptors is an adult with an advanced solid tumor such as melanoma, head and neck, liver or kidney cancer.

This rearrangement joins TRBV7-2 to TRBJ1-2; 7 bases fit TRBD1. Germline values: CDR1 SGHTA, CDR2 FQGNSA. V lost 5 bases and J lost 4; bases outside the gene matches: 13. This CDR3 spans 16 amino acids. The CDR3 loop reads CASSPRDSKIIYGYTF. CDR3 bases: TGTGCCAGCAGCCCCCGGGACAGTAAAATCATCTATGGCTACACCTTC.

The V and J genes are TRBV30 and TRBJ1-5; possible D gene TRBD1, 5 bases. Between the trimmed V and J ends, which lost 3 bases and 3 bases, there was a span of 12 bases. CDR3 length: 14 residues. The germline V gene encodes CDR1 GTSNPN and CDR2 SVGIG (reference sequence). The CDR3 coding sequence is TGTGCCTGGAGCAAGTGGGGGTACAATCAGCCCCAGCATTTT. This codes for CAWSKWGYNQPQHF.

This rearrangement joins TRBV5-1 to TRBJ1-1; the D gene is possibly TRBD1 (5 bases). The germline V gene has CDR1 SGHRS and CDR2 YFSETQ. The ends were cut back, 5 bases at V and 0 bases at J, with 14 bases in the middle. This CDR3 comprises 15 residues. The CDR3 loop is CASRRDGDMNTEAFF. The DNA of the CDR3 is TGCGCCAGCAGGCGGGACGGCGACATGAACACTGAAGCTTTCTTT. The complete variable domain, with remaining parts taken from reference TRBV5-1 and TRBJ1-1, reads KAGVTQTPRYLIKTRGQQVTLSCSPISGHRSVSWYQQTPGQGLQFLFEYFSETQRNKGNFPGRFSGRQFSNSRSEMNVSTLELGDSALYLCASRRDGDMNTEAFFGQGTRLTVV.

The V gene is TRBV6-5, the J gene TRBJ2-7, with a tentative D call TRBD1 (6 bases). V gave up 9 bases and J gave up 0 bases, with 12 bases separating them. The CDR3 totals 13 residues. CDR1 is MNHEY and CDR2 is SVGAGI in the germline V gene. The CDR3 loop reads CASQGRSSYEQYF. The CDR3 bases are TGTGCCAGTCAGGGGAGAAGCTCCTACGAGCAGTACTTC.

The genes are TRBV27 and TRBJ2-7; 10 bases line up with TRBD2. Trimming removed 2 bases from V and 0 bases from J; junction bases left unmatched: 4. The V gene's germline CDR1 is MNHEY and CDR2 SMNVEV (reference sequence). This CDR3 has 16 amino acids. The chain's CDR3 is CASSLRPSGSSYEQYF. Written as DNA, the CDR3 is TGTGCCAGCAGTTTACGGCCTAGCGGGAGCTCCTACGAGCAGTACTTC.

This chain links TRBV14 with TRBJ1-1; no clear D gene. The length of the CDR3 is 13 residues. Trimming stripped 4 bases from V and 11 bases from J, with 17 bases between. The germline CDR1 and CDR2 sequences are SGHDN and FVKESK. CDR3 loop: CASSRRPQEEAFF. CDR3 bases: TGTGCCAGCAGCCGGAGGCCGCAGGAGGAGGCTTTCTTT.

V usage is TRBV6-1 and J usage is TRBJ1-3; TRBD1 is a possible D gene (6 bases). This CDR3 has 16 amino acids. CDR1 is MNHNS, CDR2 SASEGT, per germline. With 3 bases removed from V and 1 base from J, the gap between germline ends came to 13 bases. The CDR3 sequence: CASSEQGPTSGNTIYF. CDR3 sequence (DNA): TGTGCCAGCAGTGAGCAGGGGCCAACGTCTGGAAACACCATATATTTT.

The rearrangement uses TRBV29-1 and TRBJ2-5; 7 bases fit TRBD1. Trimming at V came to 5 bases and at J to 5 bases, leaving 5 bases not matched to a gene. CDR3 size: 12 residues. CDR1 SQVTM and CDR2 ANQGSEA come from the germline V gene. The CDR3 DNA follows: TGCAGCGTTAGGACAGGACAGGAGACCCAGTACTTC. Encoded protein: CSVRTGQETQYF.

This clone was seen just once. This chain joins TRBV19 and TRBJ2-7; tentatively, D is TRBD1 (6 bases). The CDR3 runs 14 residues. Germline V lookup: CDR1 LNHDA, CDR2 SQIVND (reference sequence). The V and J ends lost 3 bases and 2 bases respectively, with 11 bases between them. This CDR3 reads CASSITGSAYEQYF. In DNA form, the CDR3 reads TGTGCCAGTAGTATCACAGGGTCAGCCTACGAGCAGTACTTC.

CDR3 protein: CASSLEGRELFF. Written as DNA, the CDR3 is TGTGCCAGCAGCTTGGAGGGAAGGGAGCTGTTTTTT. The V call is TRBV7-3, the J call TRBJ2-2; tentative D call: TRBD2 (6 bases). Germline assignment: CDR1 SGHTA and CDR2 FQGTGA. V lost 3 bases, J lost 9 bases, and 8 bases lay in between. This CDR3 is built from 12 residues.

The V gene is TRBV7-3, the J gene TRBJ2-1, with a tentative D call TRBD2 (6 bases). There are 14 residues in the CDR3. In germline, CDR1 is SGHTA, CDR2 FQGTGA. V shed 5 bases and J shed 7 bases, with 15 bases lying between them. CDR3 in amino acids: CASSPYGTLNEQFF. In DNA form, the CDR3 reads TGTGCCAGCAGCCCCTATGGGACTTTGAATGAGCAGTTCTTC.

This clone has a handful of counts. V gene TRBV2 combines with J gene TRBJ1-1; TRBD1 matches 7 bases. V lost 3 bases to trimming and J lost 1 base; unmatched junction nucleotides: 5. The CDR3 sequence is 15 residues long. CDR1 is SNHLY, CDR2 FYNNEI, per germline. CDR3 sequence reads: CASSELTGPNTEAFF. As DNA, the CDR3 is TGTGCCAGCAGTGAGTTGACAGGGCCGAACACTGAAGCTTTCTTT.

The CDR3 sequence: CASRAGAPPDTQYF. Here the CDR3 DNA reads TGTGCCAGCAGGGCGGGAGCCCCCCCAGATACGCAGTATTTT. The chain has TRBV25-1 and TRBJ2-3; 7 bases are shared with TRBD2. This CDR3 contains 14 residues. Per the germline V gene, CDR1 is MGHDK and CDR2 is SYGVNS. V was clipped by 6 bases and J by 4 bases; unmatched bases: 7. The complete variable domain, with remaining parts taken from reference TRBV25-1 and TRBJ2-3, reads EADIYQTPRYLVIGTGKKITLECSQTMGHDKMYWYQQDPGMELHLIHYSYGVNSTEKGDLSSESTVSRIRTEHFPLTLESARPSHTSQYLCASRAGAPPDTQYFGPGTRLTVL.

J is TRBJ2-7 and V is TRBV10-2; 13 bases match TRBD2. J lost 4 bases, V lost 8 bases, and 11 bases had no gene match. The CDR3 is 16 amino acids. The germline CDR1 and CDR2 sequences are WSHSY and SAAADI. In DNA, the CDR3 is TGCGCCAGCCACACGGTGAGACTAGCGGGAGGATACGAGCAGTACTTC. As protein: CASHTVRLAGGYEQYF.

The gene calls are TRBV6-6 and TRBJ2-2; tentatively, D is TRBD1 or TRBD2 (6 bases each). CDR1 and CDR2 (germline): MNHNY, SVGAGI (reference sequence). With 7 bases removed from V and 4 bases from J, the gap between germline ends came to 19 bases. The CDR3 runs to 16 residues. In nucleotides, the CDR3 is TGTGCCAGCACCTTTGACGGGGGCATCGGCACCGGGGAGCTGTTTTTT. Its protein product is CASTFDGGIGTGELFF.

This clone was counted a single time. The chain combines TRBV30 with TRBJ1-5, with D uncertain. The germline V gene encodes CDR1 GTSNPN and CDR2 SVGIG (reference sequence). V dropped 2 bases and J dropped 5 bases, with 10 bases sitting between them. The CDR3 sequence is 13 residues long. CDR3 DNA sequence: TGTGCCTGGAGTCATGGAGGGTATCAGCCCCAGCATTTT. Translation gives CAWSHGGYQPQHF.